A selection of T cell receptor beta chains follows, all from one sample in a study of CD4 T cells in relation to SARS-CoV-2 and coronaviruses. The antigens for these receptors are not known. Repertoires were generated with immunoSEQ multiplex PCR, while TCRdb's copy carries only in-frame clones and drops some. The profile shows about 37,000 clones, 82% of them singletons. Sequenced input: naive CD4+ T cells from PBMCs, cultured in vitro. The receptor set was obtained from an adult with COVID-19. CDR3s include the opening cysteine and the closing phenylalanine or tryptophan. A D gene is named only where the DNA matches it firmly. The listing skips clone size in some rows; elsewhere it reads once, few, many or a size class.

j_call clone_size v_call d_call cdr3_nt cdr3_aa
TRBJ2-1 - TRBV6-5 - TGTGCCAGCAGGGGAGTCCGAGCAGGCAATGAGCAGTTCTTC CASRGVRAGNEQFF
TRBJ2-3 - TRBV18 - TGTGCCAGCTCACCAGGCAGTACTAGCACAGATACGCAGTATTTT CASSPGSTSTDTQYF
TRBJ1-4 - TRBV12-3/TRBV12-4 - TGTGCCAGCAGCCCCCGGGTGGATGAAAAACTGTTTTTT CASSPRVDEKLFF
TRBJ1-1 medium-sized TRBV12-3/TRBV12-4 - TGTGCCAGCAGCTTCCTACAAGGAGGGAGGGCTTTCTTT CASSFLQGGRAFF
TRBJ2-5 - TRBV2 - TGTGCCAGCATCACCACGGGGGGAGGGGGAGAGACCCAGTACTTC CASITTGGGGETQYF
TRBJ1-1 - TRBV12-5 TRBD1 TGTGCTAGTGGTTTGGGGGCAGGGGGTTTTGACACTGAAGCTTTCTTT CASGLGAGGFDTEAFF
TRBJ1-3 - TRBV9 - TGTGCCAGCAGCGTATCGGGGAAGGCTGGAAACACCATATATTTT CASSVSGKAGNTIYF
TRBJ1-6 once TRBV20-1 - TGCAGTGCTAGTGCCAGGGGTGGTAATTCACCCCTCCACTTT CSASARGGNSPLHF
TRBJ2-3 - TRBV19 - TGTGCCAGTAGTATAGGGGATACGCAGTATTTT CASSIGDTQYF
TRBJ1-2 - TRBV28 - TGTGCCAGCAGTTTGGATGGCTACACCTTC CASSLDGYTF
TRBJ1-2 - TRBV30 - TGTGCCTGGAGTGGGACGGGCGGACCAAGTGGCTACACCTTC CAWSGTGGPSGYTF
TRBJ2-2 - TRBV11-3 TRBD1 TGTGCCAGCACCCTGGGGGGACAGGGGTCTTCCGGGGAGCTGTTTTTT CASTLGGQGSSGELFF
TRBJ2-3 - TRBV3-1/TRBV3-2 TRBD2 TGTGCCAGCAGCGAGACTAGCGGGAGTGTGGAAGGCGATACGCAGTATTTT CASSETSGSVEGDTQYF
TRBJ1-3 - TRBV23-1 - TGCGCCAGCAGTTGCGCAAAACGTGGAAACACCATATATTTT CASSCAKRGNTIYF